The source of this TCR beta chain is a study of beta chain features in type 1 diabetes. This clone was detected a few times. Other DNA sequences of this sample code for an identical CDR3. This CDR3 region has 14 residues. Germline V lookup: CDR1 GTSNPN, CDR2 SVGIG (reference sequence). The J segment lost 2 bases and the V segment lost 0 bases, leaving 4 bases of the junction unmatched. Expressed TCRB transcripts got sequenced, as all isolated RNA was reverse transcribed. Measured with immunoSEQ multiplex PCR; TCRdb has only the in-frame clones, and not every one. In the table there are around 500,000 clones, about 30% of which are singletons.

The rearrangement joins TRBV30 to TRBJ2-7, with 7 bases that match TRBD2. Specimen: naive CD4+ T cells from blood. The TCR was taken from a man between 18 and 29 years old in good health. The CDR3, as DNA: TGTGCCTGGAGTGTAGGCGGGAGTACCTACGAGCAGTACTTC. It yields the protein CAWSVGGSTYEQYF.